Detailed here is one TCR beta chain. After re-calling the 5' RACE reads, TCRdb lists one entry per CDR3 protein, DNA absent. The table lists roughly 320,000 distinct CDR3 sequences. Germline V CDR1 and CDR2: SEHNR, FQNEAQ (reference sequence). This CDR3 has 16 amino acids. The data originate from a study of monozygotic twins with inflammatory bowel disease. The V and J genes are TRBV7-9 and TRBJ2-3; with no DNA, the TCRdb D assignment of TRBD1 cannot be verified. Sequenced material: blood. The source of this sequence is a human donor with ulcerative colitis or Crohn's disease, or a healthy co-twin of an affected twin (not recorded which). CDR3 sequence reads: CASSIRQGQREDTQYF.